Detailed here is one T cell receptor beta chain. As yet, its antigen is unknown. This entry is derived from a study of T cells in Graves' hyperthyroidism and ophthalmopathy. Uncontrolled infection, other autoimmune disease, pregnancy or lactation barred patients from enrollment. Template material for amplifying TCR beta CDR3 regions consisted of RNA transcripts. An initial round of RT-PCR targeting the TCR CDR3 relied on the HTBI primer set. TCRdb passed the multiplex PCR reads through MiXCR, listing each CDR3 protein once. The sample yields almost 600,000 distinct CDR3 sequences, 46% seen once. Study outcomes and limitations: Most thyroid clonotypes with frequency above 0.001 were detected in blood. Ophthalmopathy could be told apart from stable hyperthyroidism with a 13 V-J model. Before onset, ophthalmopathy was predicted by the model a median around 6 months earlier.

Sequencing was carried out using peripheral blood or thyroid tissue (not recorded which). This TCR came from a woman younger than 30 with Graves' hyperthyroidism.

Here the CDR3 reads CASSEGRGSEAFF. CDR3 sequence (DNA): TGTGCCAGCAGTGAGGGCCGGGGTTCCGAAGCTTTCTTT. The chain recombines TRBV25-1 with TRBJ1-1; the D is unclear. Germline V gene sequence: CDR1 MGHDK, CDR2 SYGVNS. CDR3 length equals 13 residues. Trimming took off 3 bases at V and 8 bases at J, with 13 bases between the two ends.